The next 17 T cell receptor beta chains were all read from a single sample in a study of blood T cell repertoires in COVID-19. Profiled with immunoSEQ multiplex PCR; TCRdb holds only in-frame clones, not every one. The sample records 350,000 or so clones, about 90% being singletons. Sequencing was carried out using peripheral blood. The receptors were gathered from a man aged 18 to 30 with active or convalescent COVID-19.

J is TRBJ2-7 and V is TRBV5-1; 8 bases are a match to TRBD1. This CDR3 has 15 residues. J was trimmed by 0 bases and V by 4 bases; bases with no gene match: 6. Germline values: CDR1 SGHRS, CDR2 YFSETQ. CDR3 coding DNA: TGCGCCAGCAGCCCGCGGACAGGGAGCTCCTACGAGCAGTACTTC. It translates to CASSPRTGSSYEQYF. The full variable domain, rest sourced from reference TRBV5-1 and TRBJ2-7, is KAGVTQTPRYLIKTRGQQVTLSCSPISGHRSVSWYQQTPGQGLQFLFEYFSETQRNKGNFPGRFSGRQFSNSRSEMNVSTLELGDSALYLCASSPRTGSSYEQYFGPGTRLTVT.

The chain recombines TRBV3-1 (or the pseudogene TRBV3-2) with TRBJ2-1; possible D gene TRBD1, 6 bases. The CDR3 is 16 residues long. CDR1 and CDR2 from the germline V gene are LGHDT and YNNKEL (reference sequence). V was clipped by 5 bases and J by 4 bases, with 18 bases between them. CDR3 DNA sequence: TGTGCCAGCAGCAAACCGGCAGGGGACAATTACAATGAGCAGTTCTTC. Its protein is CASSKPAGDNYNEQFF.

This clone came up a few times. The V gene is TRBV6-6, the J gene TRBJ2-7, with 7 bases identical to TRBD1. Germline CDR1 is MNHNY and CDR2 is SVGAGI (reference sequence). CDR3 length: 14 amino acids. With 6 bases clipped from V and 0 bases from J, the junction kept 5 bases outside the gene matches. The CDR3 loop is CASSPGTVSYEQYF. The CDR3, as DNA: TGTGCCAGCAGCCCCGGGACAGTCTCCTACGAGCAGTACTTC.

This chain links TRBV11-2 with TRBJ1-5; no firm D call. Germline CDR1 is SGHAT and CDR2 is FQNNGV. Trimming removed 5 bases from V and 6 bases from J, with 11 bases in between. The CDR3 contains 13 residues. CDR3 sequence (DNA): TGTGCCAGCAGCCGAGGTGTGGGTCAGCCCCAGCATTTT. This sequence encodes CASSRGVGQPQHF.

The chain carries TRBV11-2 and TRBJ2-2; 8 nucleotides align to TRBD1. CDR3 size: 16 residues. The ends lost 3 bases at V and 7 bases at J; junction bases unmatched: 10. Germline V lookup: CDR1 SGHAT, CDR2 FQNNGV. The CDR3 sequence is CASSFTGQGANGELFF. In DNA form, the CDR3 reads TGTGCCAGCAGCTTCACCGGGCAGGGGGCGAACGGGGAGCTGTTTTTT. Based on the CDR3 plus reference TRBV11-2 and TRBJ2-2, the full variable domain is EAGVAQSPRYKIIEKRQSVAFWCNPISGHATLYWYQQILGQGPKLLIQFQNNGVVDDSQLPKDRFSAERLKGVDSTLKIQPAKLEDSAVYLCASSFTGQGANGELFFGEGSRLTVL.

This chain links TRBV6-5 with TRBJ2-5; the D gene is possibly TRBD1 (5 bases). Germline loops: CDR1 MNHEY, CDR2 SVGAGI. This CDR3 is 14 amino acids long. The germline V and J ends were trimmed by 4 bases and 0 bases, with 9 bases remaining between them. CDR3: CASSSAGYQETQYF. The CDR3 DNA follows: TGTGCCAGCAGTTCAGCAGGGTACCAAGAGACCCAGTACTTC.

This CDR3 reads CSVERREGISYGYTF. In DNA, the CDR3 is TGCAGCGTTGAAAGACGGGAGGGTATTTCCTATGGCTACACCTTC. The chain is built from TRBV29-1 and TRBJ1-2; D ambiguous. The CDR3 totals 15 residues. The germline CDR1 and CDR2 sequences are SQVTM and ANQGSEA. V was trimmed by 2 bases and J by 4 bases, leaving 17 bases between them.

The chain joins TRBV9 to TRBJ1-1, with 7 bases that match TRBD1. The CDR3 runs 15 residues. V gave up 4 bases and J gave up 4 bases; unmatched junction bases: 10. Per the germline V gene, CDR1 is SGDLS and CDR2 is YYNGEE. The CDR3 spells CASSSLSQGVTEAFF. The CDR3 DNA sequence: TGTGCCAGCAGCAGCCTCTCTCAGGGGGTCACTGAAGCTTTCTTT.

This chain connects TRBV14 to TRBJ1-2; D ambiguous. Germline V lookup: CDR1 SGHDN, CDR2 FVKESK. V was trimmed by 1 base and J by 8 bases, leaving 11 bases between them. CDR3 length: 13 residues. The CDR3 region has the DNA TGTGCCAGCAGCCAAGCCGGAAGCGGCGGCTACACCTTC. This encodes CASSQAGSGGYTF. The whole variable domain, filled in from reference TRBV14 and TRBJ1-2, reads EAGVTQFPSHSVIEKGQTVTLRCDPISGHDNLYWYRRVMGKEIKFLLHFVKESKQDESGMPNNRFLAERTGGTYSTLKVQPAELEDSGVYFCASSQAGSGGYTFGSGTRLTVV.

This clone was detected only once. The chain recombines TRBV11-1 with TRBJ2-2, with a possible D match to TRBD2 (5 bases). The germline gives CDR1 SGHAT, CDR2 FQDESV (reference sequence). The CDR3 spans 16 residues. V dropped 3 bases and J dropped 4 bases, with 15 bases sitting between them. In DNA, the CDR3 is TGTGCCAGCAGCTTGCGGACGGGGAGCGGCACCGGGGAGCTGTTTTTT. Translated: CASSLRTGSGTGELFF.

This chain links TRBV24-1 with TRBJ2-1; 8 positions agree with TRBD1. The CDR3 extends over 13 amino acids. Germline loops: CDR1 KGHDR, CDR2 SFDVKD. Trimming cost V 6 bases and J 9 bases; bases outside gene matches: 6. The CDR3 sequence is CATSQSGGGEQFF. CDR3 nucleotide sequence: TGTGCCACCAGTCAGTCAGGGGGCGGTGAGCAGTTCTTC.

The CDR3 bases are TGTGCCACCAGCGGGGGCGGGACTACGAACACCGGGGAGCTGTTTTTT. It is translated as CATSGGGTTNTGELFF. J is TRBJ2-2 and V is TRBV15; the D gene is possibly TRBD2 (7 bases). This CDR3 spans 16 amino acids. V was cut by 5 bases and J by 0 bases, with 13 bases left in between. CDR1 and CDR2 from the germline V gene are LNHNV and YYDKDF (reference sequence). Full variable domain (missing parts from reference TRBV15 and TRBJ2-2): DAMVIQNPRYQVTQFGKPVTLSCSQTLNHNVMYWYQQKSSQAPKLLFHYYDKDFNNEADTPDNFQSRRPNTSFCFLDIRSPGLGDTAMYLCATSGGGTTNTGELFFGEGSRLTVL.

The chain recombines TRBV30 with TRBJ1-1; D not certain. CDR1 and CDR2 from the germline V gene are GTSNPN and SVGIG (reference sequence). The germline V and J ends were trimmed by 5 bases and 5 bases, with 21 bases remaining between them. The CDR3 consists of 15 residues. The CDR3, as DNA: TGTGCCTGGGAGAAAGGAAACCTGGCGGGGACTGAAGCTTTCTTT. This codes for CAWEKGNLAGTEAFF.

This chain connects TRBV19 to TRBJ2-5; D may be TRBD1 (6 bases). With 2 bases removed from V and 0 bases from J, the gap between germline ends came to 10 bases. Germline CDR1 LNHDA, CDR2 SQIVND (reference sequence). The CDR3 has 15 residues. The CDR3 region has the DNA TGTGCCAGTAGTATATGGCAGGGGTACCAAGAGACCCAGTACTTC. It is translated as CASSIWQGYQETQYF.

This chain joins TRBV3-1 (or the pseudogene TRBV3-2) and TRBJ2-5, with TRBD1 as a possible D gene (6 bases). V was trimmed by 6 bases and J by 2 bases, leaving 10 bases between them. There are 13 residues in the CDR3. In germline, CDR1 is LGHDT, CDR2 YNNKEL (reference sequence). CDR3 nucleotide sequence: TGTGCCAGCAGTTACAGGGTACAAGAGACCCAGTACTTC. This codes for CASSYRVQETQYF.

The CDR3 spells CASSPRLAEETQYF. CDR3 sequence (DNA): TGTGCCAGCAGCCCGCGACTAGCGGAAGAGACCCAGTACTTC. V gene TRBV9 combines with J gene TRBJ2-5; 9 bases agree with TRBD2. Germline lookup yields CDR1 SGDLS and CDR2 YYNGEE. J was trimmed by 3 bases and V by 4 bases; bases with no gene match: 4. The CDR3 is 14 amino acids.

This chain's CDR3 is CASSPPLQGADYGYTF. Here the CDR3 DNA reads TGTGCCAGCAGTCCCCCCCTACAGGGGGCGGACTATGGCTACACCTTC. The V gene is TRBV2, the J gene TRBJ1-2, with 9 bases aligning to TRBD1. Per the germline V gene, CDR1 is SNHLY and CDR2 is FYNNEI. The CDR3 runs to 16 residues. Trimming at V came to 5 bases and at J to 3 bases, leaving 10 bases not matched to a gene.